Listed here are 30 T cell receptor beta chains from one sample, sequenced in a study of stem cell transplantation in POMP-related autoinflammatory disease. Data came from immunoSEQ multiplex PCR; TCRdb stores just in-frame clones and leaves some out. The data contain about 6,900 clones, about four fifths of them singletons. The source material was a CXCR5-defined cell subset from PBMCs. These receptors came from a human donor in good health.

The J gene is TRBJ1-2, the V gene TRBV6-5; D is undetermined. This CDR3 has 14 amino acids. Trimming shortened V by 5 bases and J by 8 bases, and 18 bases separated the two germline ends. Germline CDR1 reads MNHEY; CDR2 reads SVGAGI. This chain's CDR3 is CASSTLGQIPGYTF. The CDR3 coding sequence is TGTGCCAGCAGTACCCTCGGCCAAATACCAGGCTACACCTTC.

The chain uses TRBV6-6 and TRBJ2-2, with TRBD1 matching 10 bases. This CDR3 is 14 amino acids long. Germline V lookup: CDR1 MNHNY, CDR2 SVGAGI (reference sequence). Losses at the gene ends were 6 bases for V and 4 bases for J; bases not matched to a gene: 2. CDR3 in amino acids: CASRGQGRTGELFF. CDR3 bases: TGTGCCAGCAGGGGACAGGGGCGCACCGGGGAGCTGTTTTTT.

In its sample, this clone was seen a few times. The chain recombines TRBV19 with TRBJ1-5, with D maybe TRBD1 (5 bases). The CDR3 extends over 14 amino acids. V was clipped by 5 bases and J by 3 bases, with 11 bases between them. Germline V CDR1 and CDR2: LNHDA, SQIVND (reference sequence). CDR3 bases: TGTGCCAGTAGTTTCCCAGGGTTCAATCAGCCCCAGCATTTT. It encodes CASSFPGFNQPQHF.

The V call is TRBV28, the J call TRBJ2-7; no firm D call. The CDR3 runs to 15 residues. The germline V and J ends were trimmed by 6 bases and 2 bases, with 17 bases remaining between them. Germline V gene lookup returns CDR1 MDHEN and CDR2 SYDVKM. The CDR3 bases are TGTGCCAGCAGGTTAAATCTCGGTTTAACCTACGAGCAGTACTTC. The encoded protein is CASRLNLGLTYEQYF.

This rearrangement joins TRBV9 to TRBJ1-4, with 7 bases fitting TRBD1. Germline V gene lookup returns CDR1 SGDLS and CDR2 YYNGEE. The CDR3 totals 13 residues. V lost 1 base, J lost 16 bases, and 10 bases stayed unmatched. The CDR3, as DNA: TGTGCCAGCAGCGTATCCCCAACCGGGACAGAGTTTTTT. The encoded protein is CASSVSPTGTEFF.

This chain joins TRBV5-4 and TRBJ2-7, with no clear D. Trimming pared 4 bases from V and 4 bases from J, leaving 6 bases between. CDR1 and CDR2 (germline): SGHNT, YYREEE (reference sequence). This CDR3 has 11 amino acids. The CDR3 region is CASSGLYEQYF. For the CDR3, the DNA is TGTGCCAGCAGCGGGTTGTACGAGCAGTACTTC.

This rearrangement joins TRBV25-1 to TRBJ2-5; D ambiguous. Deletions cut 3 bases from V and 7 bases from J, with 18 bases between. The CDR3 extends over 15 amino acids. Germline values: CDR1 MGHDK, CDR2 SYGVNS. CDR3 DNA: TGTGCCAGCAGTGACCTAAGGACGGCCCCAGGGACCCAGTACTTC. This codes for CASSDLRTAPGTQYF.

The rearrangement uses TRBV5-1 and TRBJ1-1; 7 bases are a match to TRBD1. The CDR3 has 15 amino acids. J was trimmed by 8 bases and V by 1 base; bases with no gene match: 11. Germline values: CDR1 SGHRS, CDR2 YFSETQ. Written as DNA, the CDR3 is TGCGCCAGCAGCTTGTTGGGCCAAACAGGGGAGGAAGCTTTCTTT. Its protein product is CASSLLGQTGEEAFF.

V usage is TRBV4-1 and J usage is TRBJ1-1; D is ambiguous. The CDR3 extends over 13 amino acids. Looked up from germline, CDR1 is MGHRA and CDR2 is YSYEKL. Trimming cost V 0 bases and J 0 bases, with 2 bases left between them. In DNA form, the CDR3 reads TGCGCCAGCAGCCAAGATTTGAACACTGAAGCTTTCTTT. Translating it yields CASSQDLNTEAFF.

The J gene is TRBJ2-7, the V gene TRBV7-2, with D possibly called TRBD1 or TRBD2 (5 bases each). Trimming removed 0 bases from V and 0 bases from J, with 6 bases in between. Germline CDR1 is SGHTA and CDR2 is FQGNSA. The CDR3 runs 14 residues. The CDR3 loop reads CASSLAGTSYEQYF. DNA for the CDR3: TGTGCCAGCAGCTTAGCCGGGACCTCCTACGAGCAGTACTTC.

The rearrangement joins TRBV4-2 to TRBJ2-1; 7 nucleotides agree with TRBD1. The V gene's germline CDR1 is LGHNA and CDR2 YNFKEQ. The CDR3 loop spans 14 amino acids. Trimming at V came to 4 bases and at J to 8 bases, leaving 8 bases not matched to a gene. CDR3 nucleotides: TGTGCCAGCAGCCGTAGAACAGGGGAAGATGAGCAGTTCTTC. Translating gives CASSRRTGEDEQFF.

This clone was observed a single time. The rearrangement uses TRBV5-6 and TRBJ2-2; 8 nucleotides agree with TRBD2. Germline trimming cut 0 bases from V and 7 bases from J; bases unmatched to any gene: 8. Looked up from germline, CDR1 is SGHDT and CDR2 is YYEEEE. The CDR3 has 16 amino acids. The CDR3 DNA follows: TGTGCCAGCAGCTTGGTTTTCGCGGGGGGTCACGGGGAGCTGTTTTTT. Amino acids: CASSLVFAGGHGELFF.

This chain joins TRBV5-4 and TRBJ1-6; unclear D gene. V gave up 4 bases and J gave up 3 bases, with 11 bases separating them. The CDR3 has 15 amino acids. Germline-derived CDR1 and CDR2 are SGHNT and YYREEE (reference sequence). CDR3 amino acids: CASSVGGNYNSPLHF. DNA of the CDR3: TGTGCCAGCAGCGTTGGAGGGAACTATAATTCACCCCTCCACTTT.

The chain carries TRBV4-2 and TRBJ1-1; D call uncertain. The CDR3 totals 15 residues. The ends were cut back, 3 bases at V and 6 bases at J, with 17 bases in the middle. The germline CDR1 and CDR2 sequences are LGHNA and YNFKEQ. The CDR3 protein is CASSHTDGKVPEAFF. The CDR3 region has the DNA TGTGCCAGCAGCCACACCGACGGTAAGGTCCCTGAAGCTTTCTTT.

Details on this clone: One end of the junction does not line up with germline, which may come from a read error. The chain uses TRBV6-6 and TRBJ1-3; 7 bases match TRBD1. This CDR3 region has 16 residues. Germline-derived CDR1 and CDR2 are MNHNY and SVGAGI (reference sequence). CDR3 residues: CASSYSTGRSGNTTYF. The CDR3 DNA reads as TGTGCCAGCAGTTACTCGACAGGGCGCTCTGGAAACACCACATATTTT.

The chain links TRBV18 to TRBJ1-2; D call uncertain. Trimming cost V 0 bases and J 4 bases, with 9 bases left between them. The CDR3 has 14 amino acids. In germline, CDR1 is KGHSH, CDR2 LQKENI. The CDR3 DNA is TGTGCCAGCTCACCACCAGGGCCTTTCTATGGCTACACCTTC. Translating it yields CASSPPGPFYGYTF.

V usage is TRBV6-1 and J usage is TRBJ2-7; the match to TRBD2 covers 8 bases. Germline V gene sequence: CDR1 MNHNS, CDR2 SASEGT. The CDR3 totals 15 residues. Unmatched junction bases numbered 6, after V lost 1 base and J lost 4 bases. Written as DNA, the CDR3 is TGTGCCAGCAGTGAAGGGACAGCGGGAGTATACGAGCAGTACTTC. Its translation: CASSEGTAGVYEQYF.

This chain joins TRBV10-1 and TRBJ2-2; 10 bases map to TRBD1. V gave up 6 bases and J gave up 6 bases; unmatched junction bases: 19. Germline loops: CDR1 WNHNN, CDR2 SYGVQD (reference sequence). CDR3 length equals 19 residues. CDR3 in DNA: TGCGCCAGCAGAGGACACCCGGGACAGGGGATCGGGACCGCCGGGGAGCTGTTTTTT. As protein: CASRGHPGQGIGTAGELFF.

The V call is TRBV5-1, the J call TRBJ1-5; D remains unclear. Germline CDR1 SGHRS, CDR2 YFSETQ. The CDR3 extends over 15 amino acids. V was trimmed by 4 bases and J by 2 bases, leaving 13 bases between them. The CDR3 DNA follows: TGCGCCAGCAGCCCTGGGGTTGGAGGCAATCAGCCCCAGCATTTT. Protein: CASSPGVGGNQPQHF.

In its sample, this clone was seen once. The rearrangement joins TRBV30 to TRBJ1-3; D ambiguous. The CDR3 extends over 14 amino acids. Germline CDR1 GTSNPN, CDR2 SVGIG (reference sequence). The ends were cut back, 5 bases at V and 1 base at J, with 12 bases in the middle. The CDR3 region has the DNA TGTGCCTGGGGCGGAGGGTTATCTGGAAACACCATATATTTT. Translating it yields CAWGGGLSGNTIYF.

The chain links TRBV27 to TRBJ2-1; D is possibly TRBD1 or TRBD2 (5 bases each). V lost 3 bases and J lost 2, with 8 bases in between. The germline V gene has CDR1 MNHEY and CDR2 SMNVEV (reference sequence). The CDR3 runs to 14 residues. CDR3 loop: CASSFQGPYNEQFF. As DNA, the CDR3 is TGTGCCAGCAGTTTCCAGGGACCCTACAATGAGCAGTTCTTC.

The chain carries TRBV11-1 and TRBJ2-5, with TRBD1 identical over 8 bases. The germline CDR1 and CDR2 sequences are SGHAT and FQDESV (reference sequence). This CDR3 has 14 amino acids. The V gene end was trimmed by 5 bases and the J gene end by 5 bases; junction bases not matched to a gene: 7. The CDR3 is CASSPRTGKETQYF. For the CDR3, the DNA is TGTGCCAGCAGCCCTCGGACAGGGAAGGAGACCCAGTACTTC.

This chain links TRBV11-2 with TRBJ2-5; D is ambiguous. Germline V CDR1 and CDR2: SGHAT, FQNNGV. This CDR3 has 17 residues. Trimming shortened V by 1 base and J by 11 bases, and 26 bases separated the two germline ends. The CDR3 sequence is CASSLVLGRTTYFEQYF. CDR3 coding DNA: TGTGCCAGCAGCTTAGTTCTCGGACGGACGACCTACTTTGAGCAGTACTTC.

The J gene is TRBJ2-7, the V gene TRBV28, with D perhaps assigned TRBD1 or TRBD2 (5 bases each). CDR3 length: 16 residues. The V end lost 8 bases, the J end lost 0 bases, and 20 bases lay between the germline ends. From germline, CDR1 is MDHEN and CDR2 SYDVKM. This chain's CDR3 is CASGGSGSLTSYEQYF. As DNA, the CDR3 is TGTGCCAGCGGGGGTTCAGGGTCCCTTACCTCCTACGAGCAGTACTTC.

The rearrangement uses TRBV5-4 and TRBJ1-1, with a weak D call TRBD1 (6 bases). Germline assignment: CDR1 SGHNT and CDR2 YYREEE (reference sequence). The V and J ends lost 0 bases and 1 base respectively, with 10 bases between them. The CDR3 contains 15 residues. The CDR3 loop reads CASSLAGRGNTEAFF. CDR3 DNA sequence: TGTGCCAGCAGCTTGGCGGGCAGGGGGAACACTGAAGCTTTCTTT. Full variable domain (missing parts from reference TRBV5-4 and TRBJ1-1): ETGVTQSPTHLIKTRGQQVTLRCSSQSGHNTVSWYQQALGQGPQFIFQYYREEENGRGNFPPRFSGLQFPNYSSELNVNALELDDSALYLCASSLAGRGNTEAFFGQGTRLTVV.

This clone was recorded once. The chain combines TRBV18 with TRBJ1-1, with 7 bases identical to TRBD1. The CDR3 runs to 15 residues. Germline trimming cut 3 bases from V and 10 bases from J; bases unmatched to any gene: 14. Germline V gives CDR1 KGHSH, CDR2 LQKENI. The CDR3 nucleotides are TGTGCCAGCTCACCGAGGGTCGAGGGGGCAAATGGAGCTTTCTTT. It encodes CASSPRVEGANGAFF.

The chain has TRBV6-5 and TRBJ2-2, with D possibly TRBD1 on 6 matching bases. Germline assignment: CDR1 MNHEY and CDR2 SVGAGI. The V end lost 2 bases, the J end lost 6 bases, and 7 bases lay between the germline ends. The CDR3 loop spans 13 amino acids. The CDR3 reads CASSYGTSGELFF. In nucleotides, the CDR3 is TGTGCCAGCAGTTACGGGACATCCGGGGAGCTGTTTTTT.

This clone was recorded only once. This chain links TRBV9 with TRBJ2-1, with 10 nucleotides matching TRBD2. The CDR3 extends over 16 amino acids. The V gene's germline CDR1 is SGDLS and CDR2 YYNGEE. Trimming took 4 bases from V and 1 from J; bases not matched to a gene: 5. CDR3 sequence reads: CASSYSGGPSYNEQFF. CDR3 sequence (DNA): TGTGCCAGCAGCTATAGCGGGGGGCCTTCCTACAATGAGCAGTTCTTC.

The CDR3 sequence is CASRSGTSGSYNEQFF. The CDR3 DNA reads as TGTGCCAGCAGATCCGGGACTAGCGGATCCTACAATGAGCAGTTCTTC. The chain is built from TRBV7-9 and TRBJ2-1; TRBD2 aligns across 11 bases. The CDR3 has 16 amino acids. Looked up from germline, CDR1 is SEHNR and CDR2 is FQNEAQ (reference sequence). V gave up 6 bases and J gave up 1 base; unmatched junction bases: 5.

The chain joins TRBV7-9 to TRBJ1-2; TRBD1 is a possible D gene (5 bases). CDR3 length: 15 amino acids. Looked up from germline, CDR1 is SEHNR and CDR2 is FQNEAQ (reference sequence). The V and J ends lost 3 bases and 7 bases respectively, with 18 bases between them. The CDR3 sequence: CASSLGQAGEVGYTF. Here the CDR3 DNA reads TGTGCCAGCAGCTTGGGGCAGGCCGGTGAGGTTGGCTACACCTTC.